This T cell receptor beta chain emerged from a study of early T cells in non-severe SARS-CoV-2 infection. One entry per CDR3 protein results from TCRdb running MiXCR on the 5' RACE reads. The repertoire holds 70,000 to 95,000 distinct CDR3 sequences, with around 10% as singletons. This clonotype was detected only a few times. After removal of 7 bases from V and 1 base from J, the junction contained 3 bases not matched to a gene. The germline V gene has CDR1 SNHLY and CDR2 FYNNEI. This CDR3 spans 14 amino acids. This chain joins TRBV2 and TRBJ2-3, with 9 bases that match TRBD2. The clonotype comes from an adult who was a healthcare worker with PCR-confirmed SARS-CoV-2 infection or an uninfected control (not recorded which). Material for sequencing was whole blood. CDR3 in amino acids: CASIAGERTDTQYF. The CDR3, as DNA: TGTGCCAGCATAGCGGGGGAACGCACAGATACGCAGTATTTT.